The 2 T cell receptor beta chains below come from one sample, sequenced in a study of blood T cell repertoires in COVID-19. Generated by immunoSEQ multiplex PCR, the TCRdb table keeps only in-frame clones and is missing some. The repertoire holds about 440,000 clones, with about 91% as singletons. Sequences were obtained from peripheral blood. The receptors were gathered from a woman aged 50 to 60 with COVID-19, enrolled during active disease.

The CDR3 loop is CASSLASGGKGEQYF. In DNA, the CDR3 is TGCGCCAGCAGCTTGGCCAGCGGGGGTAAGGGAGAGCAGTACTTC. The chain is built from TRBV5-1 and TRBJ2-7, with 8 nucleotides matching TRBD2. This CDR3 contains 15 residues. Germline V lookup: CDR1 SGHRS, CDR2 YFSETQ. With 0 bases clipped from V and 7 bases from J, the junction kept 9 bases outside the gene matches.

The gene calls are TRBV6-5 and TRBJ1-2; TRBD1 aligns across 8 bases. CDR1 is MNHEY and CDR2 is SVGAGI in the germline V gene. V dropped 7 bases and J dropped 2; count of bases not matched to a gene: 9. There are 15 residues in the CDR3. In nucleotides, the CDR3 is TGTGCCAGCATCGGTACAGGGGGGGAGAACTATGGCTACACCTTC. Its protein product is CASIGTGGENYGYTF.